This T cell receptor beta chain is drawn from a study of technical replicates of blood from several donors. CDR1 and CDR2 (germline): MDHEN, SYDVKM. This CDR3 contains 17 residues. V was shortened by 4 bases and J by 1 base, with 19 bases between the two germline ends. The method was immunoSEQ multiplex PCR; TCRdb's version includes in-frame clones alone and lacks a portion of them. The profile covers more than 60,000 clones, with about 95% appearing a single time and roughly 0.24% taken by the ten largest. Source material: T cells isolated from PBMCs. This TCR came from a human donor in good health. This chain connects TRBV28 to TRBJ2-5; possible D gene TRBD2, 5 bases. CDR3 sequence: CASSSPWMGVRQETQYF. The CDR3 DNA reads as TGTGCCAGCAGTTCCCCTTGGATGGGAGTGCGCCAAGAGACCCAGTACTTC. The variable domain in full, completed from reference TRBV28 and TRBJ2-5, reads DVKVTQSSRYLVKRTGEKVFLECVQDMDHENMFWYRQDPGLGLRLIYFSYDVKMKEKGDIPEGYSVSREKKERFSLILESASTNQTSMYLCASSSPWMGVRQETQYFGPGTRLLVL.